These T cell receptor beta chains were read from a single sample in a study of beta chain features in type 1 diabetes. Produced via immunoSEQ multiplex PCR; TCRdb's table is partial and in-frame only. The sample holds 250,000 to 300,000 clones, under 8.5% seen once. The sequencing input was central memory CD4+ T cells from blood. These receptors originate from a woman aged 18 to 35 in good health. Each CDR3 is given with its conserved first and last residue. The D gene is left open where the match is weak. The size of a clone is reported for some rows only, either as once, few or many, or as a class for expanded clones.

d_call j_call clone_size v_call cdr3_nt cdr3_aa
- TRBJ2-3 - TRBV29-1 TGCAGCGCTGGCCGGGACGGCACAGATACGCAGTATTTT CSAGRDGTDTQYF
TRBD1 TRBJ1-4 - TRBV5-6 TGTGCCAGCAGCTTGGTGGCAGGGGGCAGAGAAAAACTGTTTTTT CASSLVAGGREKLFF
- TRBJ1-4 - TRBV27 TGTGCCAGCAGTTCGTTAGAGCATGCAACTAATGAAAAACTGTTTTTT CASSSLEHATNEKLFF
- TRBJ2-3 few TRBV7-2 TGTGCCAGCAGCTTATGGCTCAGTGGCCGACTCATCTCCACAGATACGCAGTATTTT CASSLWLSGRLISTDTQYF
TRBD2 TRBJ2-1 - TRBV4-3 TGCGCCAGCAGCCAACCAGGACTAGCGGGAGCTTCCGAGCAGTTCTTC CASSQPGLAGASEQFF
- TRBJ2-3 - TRBV11-3 TGTGCCAGCAGCTTAGTGCAGAGCACAGATACGCAGTATTTT CASSLVQSTDTQYF
- TRBJ2-5 - TRBV9 TGTGCCAGCAGCGCCAGCCTCGGTGCGACCCAGTACTTC CASSASLGATQYF
- TRBJ2-4 - TRBV14 TGTGCCAGCAGCCAAGCGCAGGCGGGGGCCAAAAACATTCAGTACTTC CASSQAQAGAKNIQYF
- TRBJ1-1 many TRBV5-6 TGTGCCAGCAGCTTGTATGGGTTGAACACTGAAGCTTTCTTT CASSLYGLNTEAFF
TRBD1 TRBJ1-2 few TRBV5-4 TGTGCCAGCAGCTTGGACTTACAGGGGGCAGGTGGCTACACCTTC CASSLDLQGAGGYTF
- TRBJ2-5 - TRBV5-6 TGTGCCAGCAGTGGACTAGGGGGGGAGACCCAGTACTTC CASSGLGGETQYF
- TRBJ2-3 - TRBV7-8 TGTGCCAGCGGTGCAGGGTCCACAGATACGCAGTATTTT CASGAGSTDTQYF
- TRBJ1-1 - TRBV11-2 TGTGCCAGCAGCCCCCGTTATAACACTGAAGCTTTCTTT CASSPRYNTEAFF
- TRBJ2-6 few TRBV19 TGTGCCAGTACCCCTCAGCGGACTGGGGCCAACGTCCTGACTTTC CASTPQRTGANVLTF
- TRBJ2-5 few TRBV27 TGTGCCAGCAGTTGGGGTCAAGAGACCCAGTACTTC CASSWGQETQYF
- TRBJ2-7 many TRBV29-1 TGCAGCGCCTCTTTGGATAGGCAGTACTTC CSASLDRQYF
TRBD2 TRBJ2-3 - TRBV9 TGTGCCAGCAGCATCCCCATCCACGGGGGGGCTAGCACAGATACGCAGTATTTT CASSIPIHGGASTDTQYF
- TRBJ1-2 few TRBV7-2 TGTGCCAGCAGCTTCGCCCAAACGAGGACATGGGCCAACTATGGCTACACCTTC CASSFAQTRTWANYGYTF
- TRBJ2-3 many TRBV7-9 TGTGCCAGCAGCTCGTCAGATACGCAGTATTTT CASSSSDTQYF
TRBD2 TRBJ2-5 few TRBV13 TGTGCCAGCAGCCGGACCAGCGGGAGCCCCCACCAAGAGACCCAGTACTTC CASSRTSGSPHQETQYF
TRBD1 TRBJ2-1 - TRBV19 TGTGCCAGTAGCCCTGGGGGGACAGGGGTTCGGAATGAGCAGTTCTTC CASSPGGTGVRNEQFF
- TRBJ2-1 - TRBV19 TGTGCCAGTAAATTGGGCGGAACCGGGAATGAGCAGTTCTTC CASKLGGTGNEQFF
TRBD1 TRBJ2-3 few TRBV5-1 TGCGCCAGCAGCTTGGCGGCAGGGGGAGATACGCAGTATTTT CASSLAAGGDTQYF
- TRBJ2-1 many TRBV15 TGTGCCACCAGCAGAGACGCGAGCTCCTACAATGAGCAGTTCTTC CATSRDASSYNEQFF
TRBD2 TRBJ2-1 few TRBV19 TGTGCCAGTAGTATCCATAGCGGGGAGCAGTTCTTC CASSIHSGEQFF
- TRBJ2-6 - TRBV27 TGTGCCAGCCGCTCAGTTAACTCTGGGGCCAACGTCCTGACTTTC CASRSVNSGANVLTF